The 9 T cell receptor beta chains reported below all come from one sample, sequenced in a study of blood T cell repertoires in COVID-19. Sequencing was performed with immunoSEQ multiplex PCR; in TCRdb, only in-frame clones are kept and a portion is missing. The top ten hold around 9.4% of the sample, which has about 90,000 clones, about 75% seen once. Sequenced input: peripheral blood. These receptors all come from a woman older than 75 with acute or convalescent COVID-19.

The chain recombines TRBV5-1 with TRBJ2-1, with 9 bases that match TRBD1. The CDR3 contains 14 residues. The junction had 7 bases not matched to a gene; V was cut back by 5 bases and J by 7 bases. The germline CDR1 and CDR2 sequences are SGHRS and YFSETQ. The CDR3 sequence: CASSSGTGQNEQFF. The CDR3 region has the DNA TGCGCCAGCAGTTCTGGGACAGGGCAGAATGAGCAGTTCTTC.

This clone was counted only a few times. This chain joins TRBV3-1 (or the pseudogene TRBV3-2) and TRBJ2-7; the match to TRBD2 covers 9 bases. V trimming: 4 bases; J trimming: 8 bases; junction bases outside the gene matches: 12. Germline V CDR1 and CDR2: LGHDT, YNNKEL (reference sequence). CDR3 length equals 15 residues. CDR3 in DNA: TGTGCCAGCAGCCGGTATAGCGGGGGCCGTTGGAAGCAGTACTTC. This codes for CASSRYSGGRWKQYF.

In DNA, the CDR3 is TGCGCCACTACAGGGGGGAGACGGCAGCCCCAGCATTTT. Translation: CATTGGRRQPQHF. This chain uses TRBV23-1 with TRBJ1-5; 8 bases map to TRBD1. TRBV23-1 is classed as an ORF, of uncertain function. V trimming: 10 bases; J trimming: 7 bases; junction bases outside the gene matches: 9. The CDR3 is made up of 13 amino acids.

There are a few counts of this clone. The genes are TRBV5-8 and TRBJ1-2; perhaps TRBD1 as D (6 bases). V lost 4 bases and J lost 3, with 19 bases in between. CDR3 size: 16 residues. Germline V gene sequence: CDR1 SGHTS, CDR2 YDEGEE. Here the CDR3 DNA reads TGTGCCAGCAGCCCGTACCCCGCGGGGGCGGACTATGGCTACACCTTC. It encodes CASSPYPAGADYGYTF.

This chain links TRBV27 with TRBJ1-1; TRBD1 might be the D (5 bases). The V and J ends lost 4 bases and 5 bases respectively, with 11 bases between them. The V gene's germline CDR1 is MNHEY and CDR2 SMNVEV (reference sequence). CDR3 length: 13 residues. CDR3 in DNA: TGTGCCAGCAGTTGGCGGCGGGGGACTGAAGCTTTCTTT. Amino acids: CASSWRRGTEAFF.

Notes on this clone: At one of its ends the junction is not consistent with the germline gene, which may arise from a read error. The CDR3 coding sequence is TGTGCTAGCAGCTTAGGGGCCGGAACCACAGATACGCAGTATTTT. Protein: CASSLGAGTTDTQYF. The rearrangement joins TRBV7-7 to TRBJ2-3; tentative D call: TRBD1 (5 bases). The CDR3 totals 15 residues. Germline assignment: CDR1 SSHAT and CDR2 FNYEAQ (reference sequence).

This clone occurred once. The chain is built from TRBV10-3 and TRBJ2-1; possibly TRBD1 for D (6 bases). Trimming stripped 0 bases from V and 9 bases from J, with 18 bases between. The CDR3 loop spans 16 amino acids. Germline assignment: CDR1 ENHRY and CDR2 SYGVKD. CDR3 bases: TGTGCCATCAGTGAGTCGAAGTGGGGGCCCAAGAGTGAGCAGTTCTTC. It is translated as CAISESKWGPKSEQFF.

DNA for the CDR3: TGTGCCAGCAGCTTGGTGACCCGGGGGGGACCGGGAGATACGCAGTATTTT. Its protein is CASSLVTRGGPGDTQYF. The V gene is TRBV5-6, the J gene TRBJ2-3; 8 positions match TRBD2. The CDR3 length is 17 residues. CDR1 is SGHDT and CDR2 is YYEEEE in the germline V gene. Trimming at V came to 0 bases and at J to 5 bases, leaving 11 bases not matched to a gene.

CDR3 sequence: CASRLQGGGQPQHF. The DNA of the CDR3 is TGTGCCAGCAGACTACAGGGTGGTGGTCAGCCCCAGCATTTT. The chain has TRBV27 and TRBJ1-5, with D maybe TRBD1 (6 bases). V lost 6 bases and J lost 6, with 15 bases in between. This CDR3 comprises 14 residues. The germline CDR1 and CDR2 sequences are MNHEY and SMNVEV (reference sequence).